The present TCR beta chain was sequenced within a study of blood T cell repertoires in COVID-19. CDR1 and CDR2 (germline): SGDLS, YYNGEE. V lost 4 bases and J 1 base, leaving 24 bases between the germline ends. The CDR3 covers 18 residues. Under the authors' procedure: Estimated nucleated cell counts came from reference gene primer amplification. Repertoires were generated with immunoSEQ multiplex PCR, while TCRdb's copy carries only in-frame clones and drops some. V and J calls and clone size are given by that table; D and trimming were obtained from the DNA. The data contain some 220,000 clones, 80% of them singletons.

The sequence came from a woman aged 70 to 79 with acute or convalescent COVID-19. Specimen: peripheral blood. The gene calls are TRBV9 and TRBJ2-7; maybe TRBD2 (6 bases). The CDR3 region has the DNA TGTGCCAGCAGCATCGGGACTGCCTCCGGTTTGTGGTCCTACGAGCAGTACTTC. The encoded protein is CASSIGTASGLWSYEQYF.